The rows below give T cell receptor beta chains drawn from one sample of a study of blood T cell repertoires in COVID-19. Sequencing used immunoSEQ multiplex PCR; TCRdb keeps in-frame clones, though not all of them. The repertoire has fewer than 35,000 clones, over 75% of them found once; the top ten carry under 8.5%. Sequenced: peripheral blood. These receptors came from a man in his 60s with active COVID-19. Both conserved end residues are part of each CDR3. A D gene is named only where the DNA matches it firmly. Where a row states a size, it is once, few, many or the class of an expanded clone; other rows omit it.

>TRBV7-3|few|TRBD2|TRBJ2-1
CASSTSGAYNEQFF
TGTGCCAGCAGTACTAGCGGAGCTTACAATGAGCAGTTCTTC
>TRBV24-1|-|-|TRBJ2-3
CATSDHTDTQYF
TGTGCCACCAGTGACCATACAGATACGCAGTATTTT
>TRBV6-4|few|-|TRBJ2-1
CASSSGDSYNEQFF
TGTGCCAGCAGTAGCGGCGACTCCTACAATGAGCAGTTCTTC
>TRBV6-5|-|-|TRBJ2-3
CASWGRGDTQYF
TGTGCCAGTTGGGGCCGGGGGGATACGCAGTATTTT
>TRBV12-3/TRBV12-4|-|-|TRBJ1-6
CASRSQNNSPLHF
TGTGCCAGCAGGTCACAGAATAATTCACCCCTCCACTTT
>TRBV5-6|-|-|TRBJ1-1
CASSLRQMNTEAFF
TGTGCCAGCAGCCTACGACAGATGAACACTGAAGCTTTCTTT
>TRBV7-3|few|TRBD2|TRBJ2-2
CASSLYGLAGGSNTGELFF
TGTGCCAGCAGCCTATACGGACTAGCGGGAGGGTCGAACACCGGGGAGCTGTTTTTT
>TRBV29-1|-|-|TRBJ1-4
CSVRDFEKLFF
TGCAGCGTGCGGGACTTCGAAAAACTGTTTTTT
>TRBV5-4|-|-|TRBJ2-5
CASSRTRTETQYF
TGTGCCAGCAGCCGGACAAGAACAGAGACCCAGTACTTC
>TRBV15|-|TRBD2|TRBJ2-5
CATSRASSGRETQYF
TGTGCCACCAGCAGAGCTTCTAGCGGGAGAGAGACCCAGTACTTC
>TRBV5-6|-|TRBD2|TRBJ2-1
CASSSSWEWSGKVGEQFF
TGTGCCAGCAGCTCGTCCTGGGAGTGGAGCGGGAAGGTCGGTGAGCAGTTCTTC
>TRBV5-6|medium-sized|-|TRBJ1-5
CASSLLSGSLNQPQHF
TGTGCCAGCAGCTTGCTTTCGGGGAGTCTCAATCAGCCCCAGCATTTT
>TRBV5-4|-|TRBD1|TRBJ1-2
CASSLGDRGRDGYTF
TGTGCCAGCAGTCTCGGGGACAGGGGACGAGATGGCTACACCTTC
>TRBV7-3|-|TRBD1|TRBJ2-2
CASSPWDRGTNTGELFF
TGTGCCAGCAGCCCCTGGGACAGGGGGACGAACACCGGGGAGCTGTTTTTT
>TRBV21-1|-|-|TRBJ2-1
CASSKARGMASGSNEQFF
TGTGCCAGCAGCAAAGCGAGAGGTATGGCTAGCGGGAGCAATGAGCAGTTCTTC
>TRBV4-2|once|-|TRBJ2-1
CASSQDASEWALRSFF
TGTGCCAGCAGCCAAGACGCATCTGAATGGGCCTTACGTTCCTTCTTC
>TRBV5-6|-|-|TRBJ1-6
CASSLGLVNSPLHF
TGTGCCAGCAGCTTGGGATTAGTAAATTCACCCCTCCACTTT
>TRBV29-1|few|-|TRBJ1-4
CSVEQGYEKLFF
TGCAGCGTTGAACAGGGCTATGAAAAACTGTTTTTT
>TRBV11-2|-|TRBD1|TRBJ2-7
CASSRGTGGTYEQYF
TGTGCCAGCAGCCGTGGGACAGGCGGAACCTACGAGCAGTACTTC
>TRBV11-3|-|TRBD2|TRBJ2-1
CASSLETLAGGNNEQFF
TGTGCCAGCAGCTTAGAGACCCTAGCGGGGGGTAACAATGAGCAGTTCTTC
>TRBV19|once|TRBD2|TRBJ2-1
CASSPTSGRSYNEQFF
TGTGCCAGTAGTCCGACTAGCGGACGCTCCTACAATGAGCAGTTCTTC
>TRBV5-6|once|TRBD2|TRBJ2-7
CASSFWTSGRVYEQYF
TGTGCCAGCAGCTTCTGGACTAGCGGGAGAGTCTACGAGCAGTACTTC
>TRBV4-1|-|TRBD2|TRBJ2-1
CASSTGTSGRRMASGGEQFF
TGCGCCAGCAGCACGGGGACTAGCGGGAGGAGGATGGCATCAGGTGGTGAGCAGTTCTTC
>TRBV28|-|-|TRBJ2-7
CASSFQLYEQYF
TGTGCCAGCAGTTTCCAACTCTACGAGCAGTACTTC
>TRBV7-9|-|-|TRBJ1-6
CASSFAQGSNSPLHF
TGTGCCAGCAGCTTTGCACAGGGAAGCAATTCACCCCTCCACTTT
>TRBV27|-|TRBD1|TRBJ1-1
CASSSFDRENEAFF
TGTGCCAGCAGTTCCTTTGACAGGGAGAATGAAGCTTTCTTT
>TRBV19|-|-|TRBJ1-5
CASSFQGNQPQHF
TGTGCCAGTAGTTTCCAGGGCAATCAGCCCCAGCATTTT
>TRBV18|-|-|TRBJ2-1
CASSPVPTYNEQFF
TGTGCCAGCTCCCCGGTGCCTACCTACAATGAGCAGTTCTTC
>TRBV5-1|-|-|TRBJ2-1
CASSPGNEQFF
TGCGCCAGCAGCCCCGGCAATGAGCAGTTCTTC
>TRBV7-3|few|TRBD1|TRBJ1-1
CASSLSGGRNTEAFF
TGTGCCAGCAGCCTGTCAGGGGGTCGGAACACTGAAGCTTTCTTT
>TRBV7-7|-|TRBD2|TRBJ2-3
CASSLRAGVVTDTQYF
TGTGCCAGCAGCTTAAGGGCGGGAGTAGTCACAGATACGCAGTATTTT
>TRBV27|-|TRBD1|TRBJ2-2
CASSFRGQGVRGTGELFF
TGTGCCAGCAGTTTTAGAGGTCAGGGGGTACGTGGCACCGGGGAGCTGTTTTTT
>TRBV18|-|-|TRBJ1-1
CASSPELGAWATEAFF
TGTGCCAGCTCACCAGAATTAGGGGCATGGGCCACTGAAGCTTTCTTT
>TRBV6-5|-|-|TRBJ1-4
CASTFGLGEKLFF
TGTGCCAGCACTTTCGGACTGGGGGAAAAACTGTTTTTT
>TRBV5-6|-|TRBD2|TRBJ2-1
CASSPLGLAESSYNEQFF
TGTGCCAGCAGCCCTTTAGGGCTAGCGGAAAGCTCCTACAATGAGCAGTTCTTC
>TRBV28|-|-|TRBJ2-5
CASSTPGRGQETQYF
TGTGCCAGCAGCACCCCTGGGAGGGGGCAAGAGACCCAGTACTTC
>TRBV6-5|few|-|TRBJ2-5
CASSYSPADQETQYF
TGTGCCAGCAGTTACTCTCCTGCAGATCAAGAGACCCAGTACTTC
>TRBV12-3/TRBV12-4|once|-|TRBJ1-1
CASSTRVSEAFF
TGTGCCAGCAGTACCAGGGTTTCTGAAGCTTTCTTT
>TRBV7-9|-|-|TRBJ1-1
CASSYGGLGTEAFF
TGTGCCAGCAGCTACGGGGGATTGGGCACTGAAGCTTTCTTT
>TRBV25-1|-|TRBD2|TRBJ2-3
CASSEQASGRLDTQYF
TGTGCCAGCAGTGAACAAGCTAGCGGGAGGCTAGATACGCAGTATTTT
>TRBV12-3/TRBV12-4|-|-|TRBJ2-1
CASSLNEQFF
TGTGCCAGCAGCCTCAATGAGCAGTTCTTC
>TRBV24-1|-|TRBD1|TRBJ2-2
CATAKGASTGELFF
TGTGCCACCGCCAAGGGGGCGAGTACCGGGGAGCTGTTTTTT
>TRBV19|-|-|TRBJ2-3
CASSIVGTKGDTQYF
TGTGCCAGTAGTATAGTAGGTACTAAGGGGGATACGCAGTATTTT
>TRBV4-2|-|-|TRBJ2-2
CASRREEQTNTGELFF
TGTGCCAGCAGGCGAGAGGAACAAACGAACACCGGGGAGCTGTTTTTT
>TRBV10-3|-|TRBD1|TRBJ2-7
CAIRSRDRGSSSYEQYF
TGTGCCATCAGGAGCCGGGACAGGGGGTCAAGCTCCTACGAGCAGTACTTC
>TRBV11-1|-|-|TRBJ2-1
CASSSLPGTEQFF
TGTGCCAGCAGCTCGCTCCCCGGGACAGAGCAGTTCTTC
>TRBV29-1|few|TRBD2|TRBJ2-7
CSVDYAGLAGNEQYF
TGCAGCGTTGATTATGCAGGCCTAGCGGGAAACGAGCAGTACTTC
>TRBV7-3|few|-|TRBJ1-5
CASSPSAGFDQPQHF
TGTGCCAGCAGCCCAAGCGCGGGTTTCGATCAGCCCCAGCATTTT
>TRBV6-5|-|TRBD1|TRBJ2-2
CASSPTGSHGELFF
TGTGCCAGCAGCCCGACAGGGAGTCACGGGGAGCTGTTTTTT
>TRBV5-5|-|-|TRBJ2-1
CASSSDFYNEQFF
TGTGCCAGCAGTTCCGACTTCTACAATGAGCAGTTCTTC
>TRBV11-2|once|-|TRBJ1-4
CASSPQLNEKLFF
TGTGCCAGCAGCCCGCAGTTGAATGAAAAACTGTTTTTT
>TRBV5-1|-|-|TRBJ1-3
CASSPQGTSGNTIYF
TGCGCCAGCAGCCCACAGGGCACCTCTGGAAACACCATATATTTT
>TRBV6-5|-|-|TRBJ1-1
CASSYSIYQEYTEAFF
TGTGCCAGCAGTTACTCGATTTACCAGGAATACACTGAAGCTTTCTTT